Presented here are 11 T cell receptor beta chains from one specimen sequenced in a study of blood T cells in healthy people across ages. A second PCR of about 7 to 12 cycles used a sample-barcoded 5' primer and a J-beta primer mix. Using its own MiXCR run on the 5' RACE reads, TCRdb lists one record per CDR3 protein. The repertoire has about 2 million distinct CDR3 sequences, 49% of them found once; the top ten carry over 2%. The sequencing input was blood. These receptor sequences come from a woman in her thirties or forties in good health.

This chain uses TRBV2 with TRBJ2-7; a weak D match, TRBD2 (5 bases). Germline loops: CDR1 SNHLY, CDR2 FYNNEI. The CDR3 runs to 14 residues. The ends were cut back, 3 bases at V and 1 base at J, with 10 bases in the middle. This chain's CDR3 is CASSDSDSSYEQYF. In DNA form, the CDR3 reads TGTGCCAGCAGTGATTCGGACTCTTCCTACGAGCAGTACTTC. Based on the CDR3 plus reference TRBV2 and TRBJ2-7, the full variable domain is EPEVTQTPSHQVTQMGQEVILRCVPISNHLYFYWYRQILGQKVEFLVSFYNNEISEKSEIFDDQFSVERPDGSNFTLKIRSTKLEDSAMYFCASSDSDSSYEQYFGPGTRLTVT.

This chain joins TRBV5-1 and TRBJ2-3, with D tentatively TRBD1 (5 bases). V dropped 2 bases and J dropped 0 bases, with 10 bases sitting between them. Germline lookup yields CDR1 SGHRS and CDR2 YFSETQ. The length of the CDR3 is 15 residues. CDR3 protein: CASSFQGRSTDTQYF. CDR3 DNA: TGCGCCAGCAGCTTTCAGGGCCGCAGCACAGATACGCAGTATTTT.

This clonotype was recorded only once. DNA for the CDR3: TGTGCCACCGGCGGCGGCGTGAAAATTTCTAGCACAGATACGCAGTATTTT. This codes for CATGGGVKISSTDTQYF. The chain couples TRBV6-2 or TRBV6-3 to TRBJ2-3; D not resolved. The V gene lost 10 bases and the J gene lost 0 bases, with 23 bases spanning the gap. The CDR3 contains 17 residues. CDR1 is MNHEY, CDR2 SVGEGT, per germline.

The rearrangement uses TRBV5-6 and TRBJ2-7, with 9 bases fitting TRBD1. V lost 2 bases to trimming and J lost 2 bases; unmatched junction nucleotides: 5. This CDR3 has 15 residues. The germline gives CDR1 SGHDT, CDR2 YYEEEE. CDR3 coding DNA: TGTGCCAGCAGCTTTGGGACAGGGTGGGCCTACGAGCAGTACTTC. Its translation is CASSFGTGWAYEQYF. Together with reference TRBV5-6 and TRBJ2-7, the CDR3 gives the full variable domain: DAGVTQSPTHLIKTRGQQVTLRCSPKSGHDTVSWYQQALGQGPQFIFQYYEEEERQRGNFPDRFSGHQFPNYSSELNVNALLLGDSALYLCASSFGTGWAYEQYFGPGTRLTVT.

V is TRBV7-8 and J is TRBJ2-3; 9 nucleotides align to TRBD2. Per the germline V gene, CDR1 is SGHVS and CDR2 is FQNEAQ. CDR3 length: 18 residues. J gave up 5 bases and V 5 bases, and 17 bases lay outside the gene matches. The CDR3 protein is CASSLFPHQGAGGDTQYF. In nucleotides, the CDR3 is TGTGCCAGCAGCCTCTTTCCCCACCAGGGAGCGGGGGGAGATACGCAGTATTTT. Supplemented by reference TRBV7-8 and TRBJ2-3, the full variable domain reads GAGVSQSPRYKVAKRGQDVALRCDPISGHVSLFWYQQALGQGPEFLTYFQNEAQLDKSGLPSDRFFAERPEGSVSTLKIQRTQQEDSAVYLCASSLFPHQGAGGDTQYFGPGTRLTVL.

In its sample, this clonotype was seen a few times. The chain links TRBV7-9 to TRBJ1-2, with 7 bases aligning to TRBD1. V shed 2 bases, J shed 4 bases, and the junction held 13 bases outside the gene matches. There are 17 residues in the CDR3. Germline lookup yields CDR1 SEHNR and CDR2 FQNEAQ (reference sequence). The CDR3 spells CASSLRPLSTGSYGYTF. In nucleotides, the CDR3 is TGTGCCAGCAGCTTAAGGCCCCTCTCGACAGGGAGCTATGGCTACACCTTC.

This chain joins TRBV7-9 and TRBJ2-1; D gene uncertain. This CDR3 is built from 16 residues. Trimming took 0 bases from V and 2 from J, leaving 11 bases between them. Germline values: CDR1 SEHNR, CDR2 FQNEAQ (reference sequence). The CDR3 loop is CASSLAATIAYNEQFF. The CDR3 DNA reads TGTGCCAGCAGCTTAGCGGCGACGATTGCCTACAATGAGCAGTTCTTC.

The chain combines TRBV6-5 with TRBJ2-3; 7 positions agree with TRBD2. The V gene's germline CDR1 is MNHEY and CDR2 SVGAGI. The CDR3 sequence is 14 residues long. V lost 6 bases to trimming and J lost 5 bases; unmatched junction nucleotides: 8. The CDR3 loop reads CASRRTRAGDTQYF. Written as DNA, the CDR3 is TGTGCCAGCAGGCGGACTAGAGCCGGAGATACGCAGTATTTT.

Concerning this clonotype: A much larger clone is a single base away; this may be a read error. The chain is built from TRBV6-6 and TRBJ2-1, with 7 bases identical to TRBD1. CDR3 length equals 14 residues. J was trimmed by 0 bases and V by 6 bases; bases with no gene match: 2. CDR1 is MNHNY, CDR2 SVGAGI, per germline (reference sequence). The CDR3 sequence is CASRTGASYNEQFF. The DNA for the CDR3 is TGTGCCAGCAGAACAGGGGCCTCCTACAATGAGCAGTTCTTC.

The V and J genes are TRBV20-1 and TRBJ1-1, with D perhaps matching TRBD1 (5 bases). This CDR3 region has 13 residues. Germline lookup yields CDR1 DFQATT and CDR2 SNEGSKA (reference sequence). The chain's CDR3 is CSEYNRRHTEAFF. The CDR3 DNA sequence: TGCAGCGAATATAACAGGCGACACACTGAAGCTTTCTTT.

In regard to this clonotype: The junction shows a germline mismatch at one end, possibly a read error. V is TRBV20-1 and J is TRBJ2-7, with D tentatively TRBD1 (5 bases). CDR3 length equals 17 residues. Germline assignment: CDR1 DFQATT and CDR2 SNEGSKA (reference sequence). For the CDR3, the DNA is TGCAGTGCTAGAGATCCAACTGGCAGGGAAACTCCCTACGGGCAGTACTTC. It yields the protein CSARDPTGRETPYGQYF.